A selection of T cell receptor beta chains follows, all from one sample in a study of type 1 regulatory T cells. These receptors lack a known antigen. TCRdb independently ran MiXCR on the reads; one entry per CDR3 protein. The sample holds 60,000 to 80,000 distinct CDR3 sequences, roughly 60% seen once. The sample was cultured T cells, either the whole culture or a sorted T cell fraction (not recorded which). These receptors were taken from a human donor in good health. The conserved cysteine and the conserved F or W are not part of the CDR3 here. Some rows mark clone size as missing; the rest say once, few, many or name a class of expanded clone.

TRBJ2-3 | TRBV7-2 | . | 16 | ASSRFMGLARGTDTQY
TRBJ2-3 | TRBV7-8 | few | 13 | ASSRSSGRVDTQY
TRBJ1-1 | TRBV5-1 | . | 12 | ASSSGQVNTEAF
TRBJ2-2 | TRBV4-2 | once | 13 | ASSSLAGGTGELF
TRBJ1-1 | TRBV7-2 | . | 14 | ASSKFPGTSGTEAF
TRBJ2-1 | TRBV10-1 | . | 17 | ASSDREPLTSGSLDEQF
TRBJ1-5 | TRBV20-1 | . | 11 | SARTDQNQPQH
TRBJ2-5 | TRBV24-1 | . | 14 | ATSDFGRGTGETQY
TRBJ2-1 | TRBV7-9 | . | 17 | ASNHPVGREGRYYNEQF
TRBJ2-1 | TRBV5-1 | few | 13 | ASSLGGAEGSEQF
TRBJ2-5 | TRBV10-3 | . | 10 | AISGGRETQY